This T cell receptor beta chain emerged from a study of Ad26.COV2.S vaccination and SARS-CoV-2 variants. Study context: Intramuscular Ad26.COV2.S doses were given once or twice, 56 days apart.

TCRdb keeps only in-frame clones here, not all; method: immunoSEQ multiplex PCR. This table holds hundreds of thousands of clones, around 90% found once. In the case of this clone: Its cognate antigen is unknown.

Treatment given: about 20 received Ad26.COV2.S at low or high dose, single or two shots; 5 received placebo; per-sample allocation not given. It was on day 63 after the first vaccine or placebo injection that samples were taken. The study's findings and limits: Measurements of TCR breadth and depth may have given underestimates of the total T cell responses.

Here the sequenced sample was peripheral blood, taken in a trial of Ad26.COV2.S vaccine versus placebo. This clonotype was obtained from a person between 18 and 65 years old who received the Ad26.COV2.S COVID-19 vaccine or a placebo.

The CDR3 sequence is CASSSLAEVTDTQYF. Here the CDR3 DNA reads TGTGCCAGCAGCTCACTAGCGGAAGTCACAGATACGCAGTATTTT. The V call is TRBV5-6, the J call TRBJ2-3; the match to TRBD2 covers 8 bases. Germline CDR1 is SGHDT and CDR2 is YYEEEE. The CDR3 extends over 15 amino acids. J lost 2 bases, V lost 3 bases, and 5 bases had no gene match.